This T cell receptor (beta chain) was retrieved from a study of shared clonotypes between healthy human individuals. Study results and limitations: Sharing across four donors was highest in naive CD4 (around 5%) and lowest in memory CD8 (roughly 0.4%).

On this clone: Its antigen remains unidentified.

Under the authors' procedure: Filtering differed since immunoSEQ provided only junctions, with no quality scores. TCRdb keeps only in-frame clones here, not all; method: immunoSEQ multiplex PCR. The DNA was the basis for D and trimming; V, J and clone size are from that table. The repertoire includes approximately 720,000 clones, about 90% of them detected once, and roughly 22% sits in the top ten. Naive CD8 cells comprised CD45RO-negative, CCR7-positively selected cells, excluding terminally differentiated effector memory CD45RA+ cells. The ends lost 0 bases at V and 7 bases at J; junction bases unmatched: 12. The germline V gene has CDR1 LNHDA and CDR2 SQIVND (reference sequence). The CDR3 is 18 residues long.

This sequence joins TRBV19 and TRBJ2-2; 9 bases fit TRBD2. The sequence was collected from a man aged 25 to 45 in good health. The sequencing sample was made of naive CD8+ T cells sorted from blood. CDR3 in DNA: TGTGCCAGTAGTATAGAGGAGAGAGCTAGCGGGATTCACGGGGAGCTGTTTTTT. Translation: CASSIEERASGIHGELFF.